These 8 T cell receptor beta chains share one sample of origin, sequenced in a study of blood T cell repertoires in COVID-19 (dated by TCRdb to the early 2020s). The library was generated by the immunoSEQ multiplex PCR assay. What TCRdb holds here is the immuneACCESS table cut down to in-frame rearrangements. Part of the clones is not present; checked against another copy, under half of the missing clones reflect an unresolved V gene, and the others are unexplained. This sample has around 150,000 clones in its table, and just under 95% of those were observed once. The ten largest account for roughly 4.5% of the sample. Sequenced input: peripheral blood. The receptors were sampled from a woman aged 45-65 years with acute or convalescent COVID-19.

The J gene is TRBJ1-1, the V gene TRBV28, with D unclear. Trimming shortened V by 4 bases and J by 7 bases, and 4 bases separated the two germline ends. The CDR3 is 10 amino acids. Per germline, CDR1 MDHEN and CDR2 SYDVKM. The CDR3 sequence: CASSSVEAFF. The CDR3 DNA sequence: TGTGCCAGCAGTTCGGTTGAAGCTTTCTTT.

This chain connects TRBV3-1 (or the pseudogene TRBV3-2) to TRBJ1-4, with D possibly TRBD1 on 6 matching bases. The CDR3 is made up of 17 amino acids. V dropped 1 base and J dropped 3 bases, with 15 bases sitting between them. Germline CDR1 and CDR2: LGHDT and YNNKEL (reference sequence). CDR3 DNA sequence: TGTGCCAGCAGCCAAGGCAACACAGGGTTCCCTAATGAAAAACTGTTTTTT. Its translation: CASSQGNTGFPNEKLFF.

The V call is TRBV28, the J call TRBJ1-2; D unresolved. The V gene lost 5 bases and the J gene lost 4 bases, with 14 bases spanning the gap. The CDR3 has 14 amino acids. CDR1 MDHEN and CDR2 SYDVKM come from the germline V gene. CDR3 region: CASSPNPNSYGYTF. The CDR3 bases are TGTGCCAGCAGTCCCAACCCTAATTCCTATGGCTACACCTTC.

This clone was seen a few times. The J gene is TRBJ1-4, the V gene TRBV25-1; the match to TRBD1 covers 9 bases. With V trimmed by 8 bases and J by 4 bases, 2 bases remained unmatched. Germline V lookup: CDR1 MGHDK, CDR2 SYGVNS. The CDR3 contains 13 residues. This CDR3 is CASRDRVNEKLFF. CDR3 nucleotides: TGTGCCAGCCGGGACAGGGTTAATGAAAAACTGTTTTTT. Full variable domain (missing parts from reference TRBV25-1 and TRBJ1-4): EADIYQTPRYLVIGTGKKITLECSQTMGHDKMYWYQQDPGMELHLIHYSYGVNSTEKGDLSSESTVSRIRTEHFPLTLESARPSHTSQYLCASRDRVNEKLFFGSGTQLSVL.

The chain couples TRBV21-1 to TRBJ2-7; the table gives TRBD1 as D, unverified against the DNA. TRBV21-1 is designated a pseudogene. The CDR3 extends over 16 amino acids. As DNA, the CDR3 is TGTGCCAGCATCTTAGGGGGACAGGATGCTTACTACGAGCAGTACTTC. Amino acid sequence: CASILGGQDAYYEQYF.

The CDR3 is CAWSVLEGVPSAFF. The DNA of the CDR3 is TGTGCCTGGAGTGTACTGGAAGGGGTTCCCTCAGCTTTCTTT. The chain joins TRBV30 to TRBJ1-1; perhaps TRBD1 as D (5 bases). The CDR3 length is 14 residues. Germline V gene sequence: CDR1 GTSNPN, CDR2 SVGIG (reference sequence). Trimming stripped 0 bases from V and 10 bases from J, with 18 bases between. Combining the CDR3 with reference TRBV30 and TRBJ1-1 gives the whole variable domain SQTIHQWPATLVQPVGSPLSLECTVEGTSNPNLYWYRQAAGRGLQLLFYSVGIGQISSEVPQNLSASRPQDRQFILSSKKLLLSDSGFYLCAWSVLEGVPSAFFGQGTRLTVV.

The table lists this clone with a few counts. J is TRBJ1-4 and V is TRBV7-9; 8 nucleotides align to TRBD1. Looked up from germline, CDR1 is SEHNR and CDR2 is FQNEAQ (reference sequence). The CDR3 sequence is 15 residues long. V lost 3 bases to trimming and J lost 3 bases; unmatched junction nucleotides: 3. The CDR3 nucleotides are TGTGCCAGCAGCTTCGTACAGGGGGCTAATGAAAAACTGTTTTTT. It yields the protein CASSFVQGANEKLFF. Drawing the rest from reference TRBV7-9 and TRBJ1-4, the complete variable domain is DTGVSQNPRHKITKRGQNVTFRCDPISEHNRLYWYRQTLGQGPEFLTYFQNEAQLEKSRLLSDRFSAERPKGSFSTLEIQRTEQGDSAMYLCASSFVQGANEKLFFGSGTQLSVL.

This rearrangement joins TRBV3-1 (or the pseudogene TRBV3-2) to TRBJ2-7; 9 positions match TRBD1. CDR1 and CDR2 (germline): LGHDT, YNNKEL (reference sequence). The junction had 2 bases not matched to a gene; V was cut back by 3 bases and J by 2 bases. The CDR3 length is 14 residues. DNA of the CDR3: TGTGCCAGCAGCCATTGGACAGGGGCCTACGAGCAGTACTTC. Translating gives CASSHWTGAYEQYF.